This T cell receptor (beta chain) derives from a study of T cell responses to AZD1222 COVID-19 vaccine. General study points: Repertoires were collected only later (after the peak T cell response had occurred).

TCRdb's copy holds only in-frame clones and misses some; the assay was immunoSEQ multiplex PCR. The profile shows about 170,000 clones, over 85% of them singletons. About this clone: Antigen specificity is unknown.

J was trimmed by 0 bases and V by 3 bases; bases with no gene match: 5. Germline CDR1 SQVTM, CDR2 ANQGSEA. The CDR3 consists of 16 residues. The TCR originated in an adult in good health. The chain carries TRBV29-1 and TRBJ2-6; 7 bases align to TRBD2. The source was peripheral blood, collected on day 0 of AZD1222 vaccination. The CDR3 loop is CSVDSSGHSGANVLTF. CDR3 sequence (DNA): TGCAGCGTTGACTCTAGCGGCCACTCTGGGGCCAACGTCCTGACTTTC.